Listed here is a single TCR beta chain. As yet, its antigen is unknown. These data originate in a study of T cell repertoires in cytomegalovirus infection. Germline V gives CDR1 SQVTM, CDR2 ANQGSEA. This CDR3 is 15 amino acids long. V lost 4 bases and J lost 0, with 14 bases in between. Via MiXCR, TCRdb re-called the reads, giving one row per CDR3 protein. Here the sample spans roughly 310,000 distinct CDR3 sequences, 25% to 30% being singletons. The specimen comprised cultured PBMCs, sampled from culture after CMV antigen stimulation. The chain couples TRBV29-1 to TRBJ2-3; D possibly corresponds to TRBD1 (5 bases). The TCR originated in a human donor in good health (CMV status not recorded). Some clones in this sample may be carry-over from other donors' samples. The CDR3 loop reads CSVGEATASTDTQYF. In DNA, the CDR3 is TGCAGCGTTGGAGAGGCGACAGCTAGCACAGATACGCAGTATTTT.